This T cell receptor (beta chain) was recorded in a study of graft-versus-host responses after intestinal transplantation. This clone was detected only once. What it binds is unknown. Sequenced by immunoSEQ multiplex PCR; TCRdb stores in-frame clones only, minus some. Among about 120,000 clones listed, about nine tenths were seen once. The CDR3 sequence is 16 residues long. With V trimmed by 1 base and J by 6 bases, 4 bases remained unmatched. CDR1 is SGHTA, CDR2 FQGTGA, per germline. The rearrangement links TRBV7-3 to TRBJ2-1; TRBD1 matches 12 bases. This sequence originates from a human donor who received an intestinal transplant. The sequencing here drew on unstimulated CD4+ T cells sorted from spleen or lymph node cells, taken before intestinal transplant. For the CDR3, the DNA is TGTGCCAGCAGCTTAAGGGGGACAGGGGGCCTCAATGAGCAGTTCTTC. It specifies CASSLRGTGGLNEQFF.